These 15 T cell receptor beta chains were all obtained from the same sample, sequenced in a study of control samples from healthy donors and cancer patients. Data came from immunoSEQ multiplex PCR; TCRdb stores just in-frame clones and leaves some out. Of over 150,000 clones in the sample, around 90% were seen once. Material: blood. The receptors shown here come from a woman aged 45-59 years in good health.

The chain employs TRBV28 and TRBJ1-1; D ambiguous. The CDR3 has 14 residues. CDR1 is MDHEN and CDR2 is SYDVKM in the germline V gene. V was shortened by 8 bases and J by 0 bases, with 13 bases between the two germline ends. CDR3 DNA: TGTGCCAGCGGGGTCCTGGGGATGAACACTGAAGCTTTCTTT. Encoded protein: CASGVLGMNTEAFF.

The chain carries TRBV19 and TRBJ2-3, with D perhaps TRBD2 (6 bases). This CDR3 is built from 15 residues. Germline CDR1 LNHDA, CDR2 SQIVND (reference sequence). The germline V and J ends were trimmed by 4 bases and 2 bases, with 13 bases remaining between them. This CDR3 is CASSTLGLLTDTQYF. The CDR3 nucleotides read TGTGCCAGTAGTACCCTAGGACTACTCACAGATACGCAGTATTTT.

The V and J genes are TRBV7-2 and TRBJ2-7; D not resolved. The V gene lost 3 bases and the J gene lost 6 bases, with 12 bases spanning the gap. The CDR3 spans 13 residues. The germline gives CDR1 SGHTA, CDR2 FQGNSA. CDR3 nucleotides: TGTGCCAGCAGCTTGCGGTTCCCCTCCGAGCAGTACTTC. Its translation is CASSLRFPSEQYF.

DNA of the CDR3: TGTGCCAGCAGCGTACAGCCAGCGGGGGCCTACACCGGGGAGCTGTTTTTT. Translation: CASSVQPAGAYTGELFF. The rearrangement joins TRBV9 to TRBJ2-2, with 8 bases fitting TRBD2. Germline loops: CDR1 SGDLS, CDR2 YYNGEE. The CDR3 has 17 residues. Trimming at V came to 1 base and at J to 3 bases, leaving 8 bases not matched to a gene.

The chain joins TRBV27 to TRBJ2-2; 12 nucleotides match TRBD1. After removal of 5 bases from V and 8 bases from J, the junction contained 9 bases not matched to a gene. This CDR3 is 16 amino acids long. Germline CDR1 reads MNHEY; CDR2 reads SMNVEV (reference sequence). The CDR3 nucleotides read TGTGCCAGCAGTCTGGGGGGACAGGGGGCTCGTGGGGAGCTGTTTTTT. Its translation is CASSLGGQGARGELFF.

The chain joins TRBV18 to TRBJ1-5; D unclear. This CDR3 spans 12 amino acids. Germline assignment: CDR1 KGHSH and CDR2 LQKENI. Trimming took off 3 bases at V and 5 bases at J, with 5 bases between the two ends. The CDR3 region is CASSPPDQPQHF. CDR3 in DNA: TGTGCCAGCTCACCCCCAGATCAGCCCCAGCATTTT. Together with reference TRBV18 and TRBJ1-5, the CDR3 gives the full variable domain: NAGVMQNPRHLVRRRGQEARLRCSPMKGHSHVYWYRQLPEEGLKFMVYLQKENIIDESGMPKERFSAEFPKEGPSILRIQQVVRGDSAAYFCASSPPDQPQHFGDGTRLSIL.

This clone is a singleton in its sample. The genes are TRBV5-4 and TRBJ1-2; D is uncertain. Between the trimmed V and J ends, which lost 3 bases and 3 bases, there was a span of 15 bases. Germline V CDR1 and CDR2: SGHNT, YYREEE (reference sequence). The CDR3 has 15 residues. Here the CDR3 DNA reads TGTGCCAGCAGCTCCCAGACCTTGACGGACTATGGCTACACCTTC. Protein: CASSSQTLTDYGYTF.

This clone rates as medium-sized. The chain recombines TRBV28 with TRBJ1-3; no reliable D call. CDR1 is MDHEN, CDR2 SYDVKM, per germline. Trimming left V 5 bases short and J 1 base short, with 6 bases between. This CDR3 contains 13 residues. The CDR3 sequence is CASSPPSGNTIYF. The CDR3 DNA reads TGTGCCAGCAGTCCACCGTCTGGAAACACCATATATTTT.

The gene calls are TRBV6-4 and TRBJ1-2; TRBD1 might be the D (5 bases). The germline V gene encodes CDR1 MRHNA and CDR2 SNTAGT. This CDR3 contains 12 residues. Trimming left V 6 bases short and J 3 bases short, with 8 bases between. The CDR3 DNA reads as TGTGCCAGCAGCCAGGGTGACTATGGCTACACCTTC. Its protein product is CASSQGDYGYTF.

The rearrangement uses TRBV27 and TRBJ1-1; no clear D gene. V was cut by 6 bases and J by 2 bases, with 7 bases left in between. This CDR3 region has 12 residues. Germline V lookup: CDR1 MNHEY, CDR2 SMNVEV (reference sequence). The CDR3 reads CASRSTNTEAFF. The CDR3 DNA follows: TGTGCCAGCAGATCCACCAACACTGAAGCTTTCTTT.

The CDR3 coding sequence is TGTGCCACCAGTGATCATAACAGGGGGGAGACCCAGTACTTC. Encoded protein: CATSDHNRGETQYF. V usage is TRBV24-1 and J usage is TRBJ2-5, with 8 bases aligning to TRBD1. Trimming took 3 bases from V and 5 from J; bases not matched to a gene: 4. Germline CDR1 is KGHDR and CDR2 is SFDVKD. The CDR3 is 14 residues long.

This chain links TRBV19 with TRBJ2-1, with D unclear. Trimming left V 5 bases short and J 3 bases short, with 14 bases between. The CDR3 is made up of 15 amino acids. Per the germline V gene, CDR1 is LNHDA and CDR2 is SQIVND (reference sequence). CDR3: CASSVSDLNYNEQFF. CDR3 nucleotides: TGTGCCAGTAGTGTATCGGACCTGAACTACAATGAGCAGTTCTTC.

The genes are TRBV6-2 or TRBV6-3 and TRBJ1-2, with TRBD1 identical over 8 bases. J gave up 6 bases and V 5 bases, and 5 bases lay outside the gene matches. CDR1 is MNHEY and CDR2 is SVGEGT in the germline V gene. This CDR3 has 13 amino acids. The CDR3 nucleotides read TGTGCCAGCAGTACCAGACAGGGGAATGGCTACACCTTC. It specifies CASSTRQGNGYTF.

The V and J genes are TRBV5-1 and TRBJ2-7; TRBD2 matches 12 bases. CDR1 and CDR2 (germline): SGHRS, YFSETQ. This CDR3 is 17 amino acids long. Trimming at V came to 0 bases and at J to 5 bases, leaving 9 bases not matched to a gene. This chain's CDR3 is CASSLGLAGGPIDEQYF. The CDR3 DNA reads TGCGCCAGCAGCTTGGGGCTAGCGGGAGGGCCTATAGACGAGCAGTACTTC.

The CDR3 here is CASSFHPETGELFF. The CDR3 region has the DNA TGTGCCAGCAGCTTTCATCCAGAGACCGGGGAGCTGTTTTTT. V gene TRBV7-2 combines with J gene TRBJ2-2; no clear D gene. CDR1 and CDR2 from the germline V gene are SGHTA and FQGNSA. V was clipped by 3 bases and J by 5 bases, with 10 bases between them. The CDR3 extends over 14 amino acids.